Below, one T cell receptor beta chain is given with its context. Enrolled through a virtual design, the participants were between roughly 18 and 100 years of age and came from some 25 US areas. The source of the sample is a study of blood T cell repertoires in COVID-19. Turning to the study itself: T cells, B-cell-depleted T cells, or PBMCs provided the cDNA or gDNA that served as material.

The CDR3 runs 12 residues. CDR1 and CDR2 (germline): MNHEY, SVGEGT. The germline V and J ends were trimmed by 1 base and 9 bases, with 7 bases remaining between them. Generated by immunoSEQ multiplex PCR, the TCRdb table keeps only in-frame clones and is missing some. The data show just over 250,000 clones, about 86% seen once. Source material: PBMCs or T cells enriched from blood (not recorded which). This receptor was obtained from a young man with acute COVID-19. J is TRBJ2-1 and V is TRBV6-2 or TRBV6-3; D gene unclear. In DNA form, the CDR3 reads TGTGCCAGCAGTTACTGGGCAAGTGAGCAGTTCTTC. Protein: CASSYWASEQFF.